The 3 T cell receptor beta chains given below trace back to one sample, sequenced in a study of blood T cell repertoires in COVID-19. The table came from immunoSEQ multiplex PCR; TCRdb's copy has only in-frame clones and leaves some out. The profile shows 100,000 to 150,000 clones, around 82% of them singletons. The sample consisted of peripheral blood. These receptors were obtained from a man aged 80 or over with active or convalescent COVID-19.

This clone was counted a single time. The chain joins TRBV7-2 to TRBJ1-2; D not certain. This CDR3 has 11 amino acids. CDR1 and CDR2 from the germline V gene are SGHTA and FQGNSA. V gave up 1 base and J gave up 11 bases, with 8 bases separating them. The CDR3 region is CASSLGVRYTF. The CDR3 region has the DNA TGTGCCAGCAGCTTAGGAGTGAGGTACACCTTC.

Remarks on this clone: Other DNA sequences in the same sample also yield this CDR3. The rearrangement joins TRBV7-2 to TRBJ1-2, with D maybe TRBD1 (5 bases). CDR3 length equals 13 residues. V was pared by 5 bases and J by 4 bases, with 11 bases between. In germline, CDR1 is SGHTA, CDR2 FQGNSA. Here the CDR3 DNA reads TGTGCCAGCAGCCCAGACAGAGGCTATGGCTACACCTTC. Its protein product is CASSPDRGYGYTF.

This chain joins TRBV4-1 and TRBJ2-5, with D maybe TRBD1 (6 bases). The CDR3 length is 15 residues. The V gene's germline CDR1 is MGHRA and CDR2 YSYEKL. V was pared by 5 bases and J by 1 base, with 14 bases between. Here the CDR3 DNA reads TGCGCCAGCAGCACCACAGGGATCCTCCAAGAGACCCAGTACTTC. This translates into CASSTTGILQETQYF.